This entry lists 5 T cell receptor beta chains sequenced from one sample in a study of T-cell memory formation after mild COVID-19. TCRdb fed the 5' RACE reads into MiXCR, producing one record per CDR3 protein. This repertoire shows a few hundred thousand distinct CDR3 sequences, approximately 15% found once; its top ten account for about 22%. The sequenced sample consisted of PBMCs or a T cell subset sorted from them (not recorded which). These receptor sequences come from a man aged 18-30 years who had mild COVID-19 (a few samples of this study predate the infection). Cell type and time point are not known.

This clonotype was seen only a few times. This CDR3 is CASSFAGGYNQPQHF. DNA of the CDR3: TGTGCCAGCAGTTTTGCAGGGGGGTATAATCAGCCCCAGCATTTT. This rearrangement joins TRBV27 to TRBJ1-5; 7 bases agree with TRBD1. Germline V CDR1 and CDR2: MNHEY, SMNVEV (reference sequence). The length of the CDR3 is 15 residues. V dropped 3 bases and J dropped 4; count of bases not matched to a gene: 6.

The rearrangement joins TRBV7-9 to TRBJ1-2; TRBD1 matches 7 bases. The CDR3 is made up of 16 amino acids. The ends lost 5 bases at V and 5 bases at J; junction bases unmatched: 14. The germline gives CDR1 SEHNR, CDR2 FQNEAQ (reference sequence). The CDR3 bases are TGTGCCAGCAGCCGTCCGGGACAGATGATTAATTATGGCTACACCTTC. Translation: CASSRPGQMINYGYTF.

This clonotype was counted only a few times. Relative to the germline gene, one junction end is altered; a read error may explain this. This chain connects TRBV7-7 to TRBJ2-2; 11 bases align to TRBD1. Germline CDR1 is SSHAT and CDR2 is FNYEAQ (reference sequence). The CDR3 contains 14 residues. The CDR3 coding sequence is TGTGCTAGCAGCCGGGACAGGGGGTATGGGGAGCTGTTTTTT. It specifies CASSRDRGYGELFF.

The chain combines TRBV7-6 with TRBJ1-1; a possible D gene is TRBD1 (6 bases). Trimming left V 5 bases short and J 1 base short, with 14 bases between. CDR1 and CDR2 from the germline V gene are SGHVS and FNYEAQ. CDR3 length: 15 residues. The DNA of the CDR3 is TGTGCCAGCAGCGCGTCAGGGGTTGGGAACACTGAAGCTTTCTTT. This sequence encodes CASSASGVGNTEAFF.

The CDR3 coding sequence is TGTGCCAGCAGTTACTCGAGTGGCGGGGGGGCCTGGACGCAGTATTTT. Translating it yields CASSYSSGGGAWTQYF. The rearrangement uses TRBV6-5 and TRBJ2-3, with 9 bases lining up with TRBD2. Per germline, CDR1 MNHEY and CDR2 SVGAGI. Losses at the gene ends were 0 bases for V and 9 bases for J; bases not matched to a gene: 10. CDR3 length equals 16 residues.